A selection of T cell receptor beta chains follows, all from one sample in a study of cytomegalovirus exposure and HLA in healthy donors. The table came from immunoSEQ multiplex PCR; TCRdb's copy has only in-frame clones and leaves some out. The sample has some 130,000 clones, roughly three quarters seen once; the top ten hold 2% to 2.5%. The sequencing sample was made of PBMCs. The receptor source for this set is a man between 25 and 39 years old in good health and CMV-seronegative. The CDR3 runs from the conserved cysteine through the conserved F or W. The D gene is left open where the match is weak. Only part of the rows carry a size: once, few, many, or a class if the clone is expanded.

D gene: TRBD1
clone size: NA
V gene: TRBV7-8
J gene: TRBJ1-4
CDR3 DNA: TGTGCCAGCAGCCAGTGGGGAAAACGGACAGGAGAAAAACTGTTTTTT
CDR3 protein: CASSQWGKRTGEKLFF

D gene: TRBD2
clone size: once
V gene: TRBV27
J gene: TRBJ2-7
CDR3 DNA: TGTGCCAGCGGTTGGACTAGCGGTACCTACGAGCAGTACTTC
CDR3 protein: CASGWTSGTYEQYF

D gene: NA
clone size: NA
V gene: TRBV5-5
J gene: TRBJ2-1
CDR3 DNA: TGTGCCAGCAGCTTGTTTGGAGTATACAATGAGCAGTTCTTC
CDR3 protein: CASSLFGVYNEQFF

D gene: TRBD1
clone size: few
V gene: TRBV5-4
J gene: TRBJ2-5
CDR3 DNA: TGTGCCAGCAGCGCCAGCAGGCAGGGGGCGGGGGAGACCCAGTACTTC
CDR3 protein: CASSASRQGAGETQYF

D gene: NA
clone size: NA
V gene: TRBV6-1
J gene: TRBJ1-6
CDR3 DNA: TGTGCCAGCAGCAGACAGTTCAATTCACCCCTCCACTTT
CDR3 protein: CASSRQFNSPLHF

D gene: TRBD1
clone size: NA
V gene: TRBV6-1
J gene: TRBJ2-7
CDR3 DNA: TGTGCCAGCATGGGGACAGGGGGCCTCTCCTACGAGCAGTACTTC
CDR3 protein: CASMGTGGLSYEQYF

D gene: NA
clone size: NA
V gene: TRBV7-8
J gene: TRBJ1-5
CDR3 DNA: TGTGCCAGCAGCTTAAATGGGCTGCAGAGCAATCAGCCCCAGCATTTT
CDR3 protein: CASSLNGLQSNQPQHF

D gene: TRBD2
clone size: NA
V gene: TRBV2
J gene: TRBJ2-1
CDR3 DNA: TGTGCCAGCAGTGAAAAGGTGGTGATAGCGGGAGGTGAGCAGTTCTTC
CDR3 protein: CASSEKVVIAGGEQFF

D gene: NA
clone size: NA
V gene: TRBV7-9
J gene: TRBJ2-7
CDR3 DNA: TGTGCCAGCAGCTCCCCCCGGGGTTTTAACGAGCAGTACTTC
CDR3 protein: CASSSPRGFNEQYF

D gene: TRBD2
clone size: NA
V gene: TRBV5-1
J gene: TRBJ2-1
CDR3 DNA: TGCGCCAGCAGCTTGGCCGGACTAGCGGGGATCAATGAGCAGTTCTTC
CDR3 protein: CASSLAGLAGINEQFF

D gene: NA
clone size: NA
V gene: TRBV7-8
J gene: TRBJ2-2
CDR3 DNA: TGTGCCAGCAGCTTAGGAATGAGTGACTCGGACACCGGGGAGCTGTTTTTT
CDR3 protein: CASSLGMSDSDTGELFF

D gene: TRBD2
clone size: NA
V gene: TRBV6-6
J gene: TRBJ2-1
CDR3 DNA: TGTGCCAGCAACGAGCGGGAGGGATACAATGAGCAGTTCTTC
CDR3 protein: CASNEREGYNEQFF

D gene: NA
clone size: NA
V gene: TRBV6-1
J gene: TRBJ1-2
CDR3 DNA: TGTGCCAGCAGTGTGATAACTTCTGTTTTCGGCTACACCTTC
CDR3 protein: CASSVITSVFGYTF

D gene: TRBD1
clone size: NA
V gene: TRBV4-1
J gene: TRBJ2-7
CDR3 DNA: TGCGCCAGCAGCCAAGATCCTAGGGGGCACGAGCAGTACTTC
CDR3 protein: CASSQDPRGHEQYF

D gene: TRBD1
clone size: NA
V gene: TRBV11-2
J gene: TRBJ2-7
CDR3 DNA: TGTGCCAGCAGCCACCCGGGACAGGGAAGCTCCTACGAGCAGTACTTC
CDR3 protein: CASSHPGQGSSYEQYF

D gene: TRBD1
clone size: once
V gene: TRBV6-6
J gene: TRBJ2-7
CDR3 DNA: TGTGCCAGCGTAGTCGGACAGGGGACCTACGAGCAGTACTTC
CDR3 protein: CASVVGQGTYEQYF

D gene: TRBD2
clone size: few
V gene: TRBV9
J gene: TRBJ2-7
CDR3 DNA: TGTGCCAGCAGCGTAGACCTAGCGGATATCTACGAGCAGTACTTC
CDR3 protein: CASSVDLADIYEQYF

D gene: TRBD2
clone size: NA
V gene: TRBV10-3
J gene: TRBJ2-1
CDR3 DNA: TGTGCCATCAGTGCGACTAGCTATGACAATGAGCAGTTCTTC
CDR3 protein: CAISATSYDNEQFF

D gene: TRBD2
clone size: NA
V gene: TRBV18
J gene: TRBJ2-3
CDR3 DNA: TGTGCCAGCTCACCGCAGGGATTCGGACTAGCGGGAGAAAGGGCGCAGTATTTT
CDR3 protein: CASSPQGFGLAGERAQYF

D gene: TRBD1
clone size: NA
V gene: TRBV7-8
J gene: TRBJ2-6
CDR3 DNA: TGTGCCAGCAGCCCCGGGACAGACTACTCTGGGGCCAACGTCCTGACTTTC
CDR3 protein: CASSPGTDYSGANVLTF

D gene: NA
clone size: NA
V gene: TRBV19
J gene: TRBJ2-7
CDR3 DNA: TGTGCCAGTAGTATAGGGAGAGCTTCCGAGCAGTACTTC
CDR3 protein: CASSIGRASEQYF

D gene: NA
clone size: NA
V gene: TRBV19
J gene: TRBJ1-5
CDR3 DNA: TGTGCCAGTAGTCCGGGACTGGAACAACCCCAGCATTTT
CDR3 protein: CASSPGLEQPQHF

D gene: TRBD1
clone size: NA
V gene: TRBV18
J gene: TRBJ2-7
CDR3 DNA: TGTGCCAGCTCACTATCCCCCGGGACAGGGAGGGACGAGCAGTACTTC
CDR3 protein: CASSLSPGTGRDEQYF

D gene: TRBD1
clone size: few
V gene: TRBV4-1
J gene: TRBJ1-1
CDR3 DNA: TGCGCCAGCAGCCAATCCCCGACAGGGGGAAGCACTGAAGCTTTCTTT
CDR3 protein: CASSQSPTGGSTEAFF

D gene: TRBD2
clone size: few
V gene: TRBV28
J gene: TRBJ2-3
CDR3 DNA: TGTGCCAGCAGAACCCCGAGTAGCGGGACGGGGGGTACGCAGTATTTT
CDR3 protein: CASRTPSSGTGGTQYF

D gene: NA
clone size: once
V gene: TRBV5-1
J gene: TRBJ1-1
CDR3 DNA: TGCGCCAGCAGCTTGGCCGATGAGCTAAACACTGAAGCTTTCTTT
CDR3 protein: CASSLADELNTEAFF

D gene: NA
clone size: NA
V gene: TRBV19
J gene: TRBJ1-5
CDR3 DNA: TGTGCCAGTAGTATTGCAGGGCTCCATCAGCCCCAGCATTTT
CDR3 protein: CASSIAGLHQPQHF

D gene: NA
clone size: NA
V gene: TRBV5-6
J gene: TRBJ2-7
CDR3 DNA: TGTGCCAGCAGCTTCAACTCCTACGAGCAGTACTTC
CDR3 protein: CASSFNSYEQYF

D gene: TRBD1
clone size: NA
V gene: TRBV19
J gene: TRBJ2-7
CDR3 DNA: TGTGCCAGTAGTACTGGACAGGGGCCCTACGAGCAGTACTTC
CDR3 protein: CASSTGQGPYEQYF

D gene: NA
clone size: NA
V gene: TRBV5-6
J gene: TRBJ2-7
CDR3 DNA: TGTGCCAGCAGCTTGGCAGGGGACTCCTACGAGCAGTACTTC
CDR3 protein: CASSLAGDSYEQYF

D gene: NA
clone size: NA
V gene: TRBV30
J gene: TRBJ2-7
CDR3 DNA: TGTGCCCGGGCGGCTGGACACAACTACGAGCAGTACTTC
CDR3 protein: CARAAGHNYEQYF